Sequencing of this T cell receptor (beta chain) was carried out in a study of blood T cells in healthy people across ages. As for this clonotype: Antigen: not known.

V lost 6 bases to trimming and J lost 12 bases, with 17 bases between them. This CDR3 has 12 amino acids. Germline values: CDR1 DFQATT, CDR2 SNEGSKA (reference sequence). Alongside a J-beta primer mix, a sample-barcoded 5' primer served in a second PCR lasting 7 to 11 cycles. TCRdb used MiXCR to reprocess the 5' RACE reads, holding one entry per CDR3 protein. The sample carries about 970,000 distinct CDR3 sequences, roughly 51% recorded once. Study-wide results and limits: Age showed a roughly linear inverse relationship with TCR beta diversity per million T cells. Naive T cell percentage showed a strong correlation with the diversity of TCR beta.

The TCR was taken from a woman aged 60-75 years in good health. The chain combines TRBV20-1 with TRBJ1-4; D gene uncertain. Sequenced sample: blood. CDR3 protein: CSAPREPGELFF. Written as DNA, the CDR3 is TGCAGTGCGCCGAGGGAGCCGGGTGAACTGTTTTTT.